This passage covers 25 T cell receptor beta chains from one sample sequenced in a study of T cells in localized non-small cell lung cancer. Assay used: immunoSEQ multiplex PCR; TCRdb lists only in-frame clones, some missing. The sample has about 28,000 clones; roughly four fifths are singletons. Sequencing was performed on peripheral blood mononuclear cells, taken before any cancer treatment. These receptor sequences come from a man aged 35 to 69 with stage III lung adenocarcinoma.

V gene TRBV2 combines with J gene TRBJ1-1, with D unresolved. Germline lookup yields CDR1 SNHLY and CDR2 FYNNEI. The CDR3 length is 13 residues. Trimming left V 6 bases short and J 4 bases short, with 12 bases between. The CDR3 loop reads CASSFPDGTEAFF. The CDR3 DNA follows: TGTGCCAGCAGCTTTCCCGACGGCACTGAAGCTTTCTTT.

J is TRBJ1-1 and V is TRBV9, with D unresolved. CDR1 and CDR2 from the germline V gene are SGDLS and YYNGEE. The V end lost 4 bases, the J end lost 3 bases, and 13 bases lay between the germline ends. The CDR3 extends over 14 amino acids. CDR3 bases: TGTGCCAGCAGCTCCGACCGGGCAGACACTGAAGCTTTCTTT. Protein product: CASSSDRADTEAFF.

V gene TRBV16 combines with J gene TRBJ1-1; the D gene is possibly TRBD1 (5 bases). Per germline, CDR1 KGHSY and CDR2 FQNENV. CDR3 length: 13 amino acids. Trimming removed 2 bases from V and 1 base from J, with 5 bases in between. The CDR3 region is CASSQDRNTEAFF. The CDR3 nucleotides read TGTGCCAGCAGCCAAGACAGGAACACTGAAGCTTTCTTT.

DNA of the CDR3: TGCGCCAGCAGCCAGACAGGGTTCGGTTCCGGGGAGCTGTTTTTT. Encoded protein: CASSQTGFGSGELFF. The chain has TRBV5-1 and TRBJ2-2, with TRBD1 matching 7 bases. Germline loops: CDR1 SGHRS, CDR2 YFSETQ. The CDR3 runs 15 residues. The trim removed 4 bases at V and 6 bases at J, leaving 9 bases unmatched. Based on the CDR3 plus reference TRBV5-1 and TRBJ2-2, the full variable domain is KAGVTQTPRYLIKTRGQQVTLSCSPISGHRSVSWYQQTPGQGLQFLFEYFSETQRNKGNFPGRFSGRQFSNSRSEMNVSTLELGDSALYLCASSQTGFGSGELFFGEGSRLTVL.

The chain links TRBV6-6 to TRBJ1-6; weak D call: TRBD1 (6 bases). Trimming left V 4 bases short and J 6 bases short, with 10 bases between. CDR1 and CDR2 from the germline V gene are MNHNY and SVGAGI (reference sequence). The CDR3 sequence is 14 residues long. The chain's CDR3 is CASSSGEGNSPLHF. The CDR3 coding sequence is TGTGCCAGCAGTTCAGGGGAAGGTAATTCACCCCTCCACTTT.

V and J are TRBV10-3 and TRBJ2-5; D may be TRBD2 (7 bases). The V end lost 6 bases, the J end lost 5 bases, and 13 bases lay between the germline ends. The CDR3 has 13 residues. In germline, CDR1 is ENHRY, CDR2 SYGVKD. The CDR3 DNA follows: TGTGCCATCAGAAAACAGGGAGGGGAGACCCAGTACTTC. Encoded protein: CAIRKQGGETQYF.

The gene calls are TRBV11-1 and TRBJ2-5; tentative D call: TRBD2 (5 bases). V dropped 0 bases and J dropped 5 bases, with 7 bases sitting between them. The germline gives CDR1 SGHAT, CDR2 FQDESV (reference sequence). The length of the CDR3 is 13 residues. The CDR3 spells CASSLAGAETQYF. CDR3 sequence (DNA): TGTGCCAGCAGCTTAGCGGGAGCTGAGACCCAGTACTTC.

The V and J genes are TRBV5-4 and TRBJ2-2; 11 bases fit TRBD2. This CDR3 is built from 17 residues. V shed 0 bases, J shed 4 bases, and the junction held 5 bases outside the gene matches. Looked up from germline, CDR1 is SGHNT and CDR2 is YYREEE (reference sequence). The CDR3 DNA is TGTGCCAGCAGCTTGGGACTAGCGGGACTCCTCACCGGGGAGCTGTTTTTT. Translated: CASSLGLAGLLTGELFF.

The genes are TRBV6-7 and TRBJ2-2; TRBD1 agrees at 8 bases. TRBV6-7 is identified as an open reading frame with a role that is uncertain. With 5 bases clipped from V and 1 base from J, the junction kept 9 bases outside the gene matches. CDR3 length equals 17 residues. Here the CDR3 reads CASSNPADRENTGELFF. For the CDR3, the DNA is TGTGCCAGCAGTAATCCCGCGGACAGGGAGAACACCGGGGAGCTGTTTTTT.

The V call is TRBV19, the J call TRBJ1-2, with 9 bases matching TRBD1. The CDR3 spans 13 residues. After removal of 6 bases from V and 8 bases from J, the junction contained 7 bases not matched to a gene. Germline lookup yields CDR1 LNHDA and CDR2 SQIVND (reference sequence). The CDR3 sequence is CASSKGTGNGYTF. As DNA, the CDR3 is TGTGCCAGTAGCAAAGGGACAGGGAACGGCTACACCTTC.

The chain links TRBV7-8 to TRBJ2-7; D is ambiguous. This CDR3 spans 12 amino acids. Germline V lookup: CDR1 SGHVS, CDR2 FQNEAQ. Trimming removed 2 bases at V and 5 bases at J, with 7 bases between. The CDR3 region has the DNA TGTGCCAGCAGCTTATGGCACAACGAGCAGTACTTC. Its protein product is CASSLWHNEQYF.

In its sample, this clone was seen a few times. V is TRBV4-1 and J is TRBJ2-5; 7 bases agree with TRBD1. This CDR3 region has 16 residues. Germline-derived CDR1 and CDR2 are MGHRA and YSYEKL. V lost 0 bases and J lost 5; bases outside the gene matches: 9. In DNA form, the CDR3 reads TGCGCCAGCAGCCAAGATCCCCGTACAGGGGATGAGACCCAGTACTTC. Its translation: CASSQDPRTGDETQYF.

This chain uses TRBV2 with TRBJ2-5; D not resolved. CDR3 length equals 11 residues. Deletions cut 7 bases from V and 5 bases from J, with 8 bases between. Germline V CDR1 and CDR2: SNHLY, FYNNEI. CDR3 nucleotides: TGTGCCAGCACTGCAGTGGAGACCCAGTACTTC. Its translation: CASTAVETQYF. The variable domain in full, with the rest retrieved from reference TRBV2 and TRBJ2-5, is EPEVTQTPSHQVTQMGQEVILRCVPISNHLYFYWYRQILGQKVEFLVSFYNNEISEKSEIFDDQFSVERPDGSNFTLKIRSTKLEDSAMYFCASTAVETQYFGPGTRLLVL.

The V call is TRBV28, the J call TRBJ1-5; D not certain. The germline CDR1 and CDR2 sequences are MDHEN and SYDVKM. Trimming shortened V by 6 bases and J by 4 bases, and 10 bases separated the two germline ends. The CDR3 is 13 amino acids. For the CDR3, the DNA is TGTGCCAGCAGAATGGGAGAGAATCAGCCCCAGCATTTT. Amino acid sequence: CASRMGENQPQHF.

The chain uses TRBV27 and TRBJ2-5; D possibly corresponds to TRBD2 (6 bases). Trimming took 7 bases from V and 1 from J, leaving 19 bases between them. Germline CDR1 reads MNHEY; CDR2 reads SMNVEV (reference sequence). CDR3 length: 16 residues. DNA of the CDR3: TGTGCCAGCAACCCTTCCCCTCTACTAGCCCAAGAGACCCAGTACTTC. Its translation is CASNPSPLLAQETQYF.

The chain employs TRBV7-9 and TRBJ2-7; TRBD1 matches 8 bases. The CDR3 consists of 14 residues. In germline, CDR1 is SEHNR, CDR2 FQNEAQ (reference sequence). The V and J ends lost 5 bases and 5 bases, in that order; junction bases with no gene match: 8. CDR3 in DNA: TGTGCCAGCAGCCTCGGACAGGGTCAACACGAGCAGTACTTC. It encodes CASSLGQGQHEQYF.

The V call is TRBV11-2, the J call TRBJ2-2, with D uncertain. Germline CDR1 is SGHAT and CDR2 is FQNNGV. V lost 2 bases, J lost 6 bases, and 4 bases lay in between. The CDR3 has 12 amino acids. CDR3 DNA sequence: TGTGCCAGCAGCTTACAGGCCGGGGAGCTGTTTTTT. Its protein product is CASSLQAGELFF.

This clone was recorded once. V and J are TRBV7-8 and TRBJ2-7; D gene unclear. Germline assignment: CDR1 SGHVS and CDR2 FQNEAQ. The CDR3 contains 14 residues. V shed 0 bases and J shed 4 bases, with 10 bases lying between them. This CDR3 reads CASSLAHSPYEQYV. In DNA form, the CDR3 reads TGTGCCAGCAGCTTAGCCCACAGCCCTTACGAGCAGTACGTC.

The chain joins TRBV10-2 to TRBJ2-5; D is tentatively TRBD1 or TRBD2 (5 bases each). Per germline, CDR1 WSHSY and CDR2 SAAADI. Trimming cost V 7 bases and J 4 bases, with 13 bases left between them. The CDR3 spans 13 residues. CDR3 region: CASKGPGLETQYF. Written as DNA, the CDR3 is TGCGCCAGCAAGGGGCCTGGACTAGAGACCCAGTACTTC.

The chain combines TRBV27 with TRBJ2-2; possible D gene TRBD2, 5 bases. CDR1 is MNHEY, CDR2 SMNVEV, per germline (reference sequence). The length of the CDR3 is 14 residues. The ends were cut back, 8 bases at V and 4 bases at J, with 14 bases in the middle. The CDR3 DNA sequence: TGTGCCAGCCAAGTGGGAGAGGGCACCGGGGAGCTGTTTTTT. This sequence encodes CASQVGEGTGELFF.

This chain joins TRBV9 and TRBJ2-3, with 12 bases matching TRBD2. Trimming cost V 0 bases and J 4 bases; bases outside gene matches: 6. The germline V gene has CDR1 SGDLS and CDR2 YYNGEE. This CDR3 comprises 17 residues. The CDR3 DNA reads TGTGCCAGCAGCGTAGGGGCTAGCGGGGGGGTCGCAGATACGCAGTATTTT. This sequence encodes CASSVGASGGVADTQYF.

This chain joins TRBV6-5 and TRBJ1-2; the D is unclear. Germline-derived CDR1 and CDR2 are MNHEY and SVGAGI. V was clipped by 2 bases and J by 8 bases, with 6 bases between them. CDR3 length: 11 amino acids. The CDR3 DNA reads TGTGCCAGCAGTTACGGCCGGGGCTACACCTTC. Encoded protein: CASSYGRGYTF.

The V call is TRBV6-6, the J call TRBJ1-4; D call uncertain. Trimming removed 4 bases at V and 5 bases at J, with 8 bases between. The CDR3 has 13 amino acids. Per the germline V gene, CDR1 is MNHNY and CDR2 is SVGAGI (reference sequence). CDR3 residues: CASSSGWNEKLFF. Here the CDR3 DNA reads TGTGCCAGCAGTTCTGGGTGGAATGAAAAACTGTTTTTT.

The chain is built from TRBV7-2 and TRBJ2-5; 7 nucleotides match TRBD2. This CDR3 region has 14 residues. The ends lost 2 bases at V and 5 bases at J; junction bases unmatched: 5. In germline, CDR1 is SGHTA, CDR2 FQGNSA. The CDR3 sequence is CASSLKRGGETQYF. CDR3 nucleotides: TGTGCCAGCAGCTTAAAAAGGGGAGGGGAGACCCAGTACTTC.

This clone was seen only once. This chain uses TRBV10-3 with TRBJ2-3, with TRBD1 matching 8 bases. Germline V gene data show CDR1 as ENHRY and CDR2 as SYGVKD. J lost 4 bases, V lost 6 bases, and 6 bases had no gene match. This CDR3 region has 14 residues. DNA for the CDR3: TGTGCCATCAGCAGCCAGACAGGGGCAGATACGCAGTATTTT. Its translation: CAISSQTGADTQYF.